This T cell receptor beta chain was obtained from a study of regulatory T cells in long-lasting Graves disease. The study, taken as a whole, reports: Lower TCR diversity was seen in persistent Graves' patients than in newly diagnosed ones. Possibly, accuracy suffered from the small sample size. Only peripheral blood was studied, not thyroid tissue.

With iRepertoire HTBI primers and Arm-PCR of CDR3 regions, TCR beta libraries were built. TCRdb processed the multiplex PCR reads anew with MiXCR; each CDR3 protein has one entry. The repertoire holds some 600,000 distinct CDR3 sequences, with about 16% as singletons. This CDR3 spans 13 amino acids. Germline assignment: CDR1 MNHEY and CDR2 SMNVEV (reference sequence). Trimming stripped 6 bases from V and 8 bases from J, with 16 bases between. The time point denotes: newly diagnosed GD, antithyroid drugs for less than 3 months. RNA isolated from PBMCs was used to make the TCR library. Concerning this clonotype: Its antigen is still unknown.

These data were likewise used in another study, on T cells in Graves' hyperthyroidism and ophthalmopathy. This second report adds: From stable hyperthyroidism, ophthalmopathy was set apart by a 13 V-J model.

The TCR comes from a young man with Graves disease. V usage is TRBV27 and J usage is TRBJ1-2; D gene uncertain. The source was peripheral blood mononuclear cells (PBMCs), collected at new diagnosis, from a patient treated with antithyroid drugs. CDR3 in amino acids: CASSFDSVNGYTF. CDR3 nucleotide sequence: TGTGCCAGCAGCTTCGATTCAGTTAACGGCTACACCTTC.